The 29 T cell receptor beta chains given below trace back to one sample, sequenced in a study of regulatory dendritic cells for organ transplantation. Method: immunoSEQ multiplex PCR; TCRdb's copy keeps in-frame clones and lacks some. The sample holds tens of thousands of clones, about four fifths seen once. The specimen sequenced was naive CD4+ T cells from blood. Subset reported: CD45RA+ naive T cells. These receptors were obtained from a human donor in good health.

The gene calls are TRBV29-1 and TRBJ1-4, with TRBD1 matching over 9 bases. The CDR3 is 14 amino acids. V lost 7 bases to trimming and J lost 4 bases; unmatched junction nucleotides: 7. CDR1 is SQVTM, CDR2 ANQGSEA, per germline. Here the CDR3 DNA reads TGCAGCGCCGGGGACAGGGTAATTAATGAAAAACTGTTTTTT. Translation gives CSAGDRVINEKLFF.

This chain links TRBV7-9 with TRBJ1-2, with a tentative D call TRBD1 (5 bases). Trimming shortened V by 0 bases and J by 3 bases, and 5 bases separated the two germline ends. Germline V lookup: CDR1 SEHNR, CDR2 FQNEAQ (reference sequence). This CDR3 has 13 residues. DNA for the CDR3: TGTGCCAGCAGCTTAGCGACAGACTATGGCTACACCTTC. Encoded protein: CASSLATDYGYTF.

Comment on this clone: Relative to the germline gene, one junction end is altered; a read error may explain this. J is TRBJ2-1 and V is TRBV5-1; 9 bases are a match to TRBD2. The CDR3 runs 16 residues. Germline-derived CDR1 and CDR2 are SGHRS and YFSETQ. CDR3 DNA: TGCGCCAGCAGCGAGGTCGGGGCGGGGGGGTACACTGAGCAGTTCTTC. As protein: CASSEVGAGGYTEQFF.

V and J are TRBV21-1 and TRBJ2-7; the D call TRBD1 from the table was never checked on the DNA. TRBV21-1 is termed a pseudogene. The CDR3 totals 16 residues. DNA of the CDR3: TGTGCCAGCAGCAAAGATATCTACAGGGTGAGTGGTGAGCAGTACTTC. This translates into CASSKDIYRVSGEQYF.

This rearrangement joins TRBV6-4 to TRBJ1-1; D is unclear. The CDR3 has 13 amino acids. V lost 0 bases, J lost 5 bases, and 7 bases lay in between. The germline CDR1 and CDR2 sequences are MRHNA and SNTAGT. CDR3 sequence: CASSDSEGTEAFF. For the CDR3, the DNA is TGTGCCAGCAGTGACTCGGAGGGAACTGAAGCTTTCTTT.

This chain links TRBV15 with TRBJ1-4; 10 bases are a match to TRBD1. The V and J ends lost 0 bases and 0 bases, in that order; junction bases with no gene match: 13. This CDR3 is built from 21 residues. The germline V gene encodes CDR1 LNHNV and CDR2 YYDKDF (reference sequence). CDR3 nucleotides: TGTGCCACCAGCAGAGAGGGGCGGGACAGGGGCTTCCGTACAACTAATGAAAAACTGTTTTTT. Its protein is CATSREGRDRGFRTTNEKLFF.

The V gene is TRBV6-1, the J gene TRBJ2-1, with 10 bases that match TRBD2. CDR3 size: 14 residues. Germline V lookup: CDR1 MNHNS, CDR2 SASEGT. V was pared by 10 bases and J by 4 bases, with 7 bases of the junction left unmatched. CDR3 nucleotides: TGTGCCACCCATGAGCGGGGGGGTTACAATGAGCAGTTCTTC. It is translated as CATHERGGYNEQFF.

In its sample, this clone was seen a few times. This sequence joins TRBV2 and TRBJ1-2; 9 bases are a match to TRBD1. CDR1 is SNHLY, CDR2 FYNNEI, per germline. The junction had 7 bases not matched to a gene; V was cut back by 6 bases and J by 2 bases. The CDR3 loop spans 15 amino acids. In DNA form, the CDR3 reads TGTGCCAGCAGGATGGAGACAGGGGGGAACTATGGCTACACCTTC. This sequence encodes CASRMETGGNYGYTF.

This clone was seen only a few times. V usage is TRBV28 and J usage is TRBJ1-4; no definite D call. The CDR3 totals 15 residues. V was clipped by 2 bases and J by 7 bases, with 14 bases between them. CDR1 MDHEN and CDR2 SYDVKM come from the germline V gene. In nucleotides, the CDR3 is TGTGCCAGCAGTTTAGGCGGTGGTGGAAGTGAAAAACTGTTTTTT. Its protein product is CASSLGGGGSEKLFF.

The gene calls are TRBV7-3 and TRBJ2-2; TRBD2 matches 11 bases. The CDR3 runs to 18 residues. Germline V lookup: CDR1 SGHTA, CDR2 FQGTGA. After removal of 3 bases from V and 2 bases from J, the junction contained 8 bases not matched to a gene. CDR3 region: CASSFIGLAGGNTGELFF. In DNA form, the CDR3 reads TGTGCCAGCAGCTTCATTGGCCTAGCGGGGGGAAACACCGGGGAGCTGTTTTTT.

J is TRBJ1-5 and V is TRBV9; 9 bases agree with TRBD1. This CDR3 contains 19 residues. Germline CDR1 SGDLS, CDR2 YYNGEE. Trimming removed 4 bases from V and 0 bases from J; junction bases left unmatched: 14. The CDR3 nucleotides are TGTGCCAGCAGCCACCGGACAGGGGACCCCGAATATAGCAATCAGCCCCAGCATTTT. Its translation: CASSHRTGDPEYSNQPQHF.

The chain uses TRBV30 and TRBJ1-5, with D possibly being TRBD1 (5 bases). Germline loops: CDR1 GTSNPN, CDR2 SVGIG (reference sequence). This CDR3 has 17 residues. Trimming cost V 3 bases and J 0 bases, with 18 bases left between them. CDR3 protein: CAWRGPTEPYSNQPQHF. In DNA form, the CDR3 reads TGTGCCTGGAGGGGGCCAACAGAACCTTATAGCAATCAGCCCCAGCATTTT.

This sequence joins TRBV11-3 and TRBJ1-1; 10 bases are a match to TRBD1. The CDR3 extends over 19 amino acids. After removal of 3 bases from V and 4 bases from J, the junction contained 17 bases not matched to a gene. The germline V gene encodes CDR1 SGHNT and CDR2 YENEEA. CDR3 residues: CASSFSTGTGAHLPTEAFF. CDR3 nucleotides: TGTGCCAGCAGCTTTTCAACCGGGACAGGGGCCCACCTCCCCACTGAAGCTTTCTTT.

The chain is built from TRBV5-1 and TRBJ2-5, with D perhaps matching TRBD2 (6 bases). V was shortened by 0 bases and J by 5 bases, with 11 bases between the two germline ends. CDR3 length equals 14 residues. Germline CDR1 reads SGHRS; CDR2 reads YFSETQ. The CDR3 bases are TGCGCCAGCAGCTTGGCCTCGGGAGACGAGACCCAGTACTTC. It is translated as CASSLASGDETQYF.

This clone occurred a few times. V usage is TRBV7-9 and J usage is TRBJ2-3, with 7 bases identical to TRBD2. The trim removed 1 base at V and 4 bases at J, leaving 11 bases unmatched. The CDR3 length is 17 residues. Looked up from germline, CDR1 is SEHNR and CDR2 is FQNEAQ (reference sequence). CDR3 nucleotide sequence: TGTGCCAGCAGCTTAGGCGGGGGACTCATCTTAGCAGATACGCAGTATTTT. Translated: CASSLGGGLILADTQYF. Together with reference TRBV7-9 and TRBJ2-3, the CDR3 gives the full variable domain: DTGVSQNPRHKITKRGQNVTFRCDPISEHNRLYWYRQTLGQGPEFLTYFQNEAQLEKSRLLSDRFSAERPKGSFSTLEIQRTEQGDSAMYLCASSLGGGLILADTQYFGPGTRLTVL.

The rearrangement uses TRBV5-4 and TRBJ1-3; 8 bases fit TRBD1. The germline V gene has CDR1 SGHNT and CDR2 YYREEE (reference sequence). V gave up 4 bases and J gave up 4 bases; unmatched junction bases: 4. The CDR3 covers 14 residues. CDR3 in amino acids: CASSAGQGGNTIYF. For the CDR3, the DNA is TGTGCCAGCAGCGCAGGACAGGGAGGAAACACCATATATTTT.

This clone has only one observation. The V and J genes are TRBV5-8 and TRBJ2-3, with D unresolved. The CDR3 has 12 amino acids. Germline V gene data show CDR1 as SGHTS and CDR2 as YDEGEE. Trimming left V 3 bases short and J 6 bases short, with 8 bases between. The CDR3 DNA sequence: TGTGCCAGCAGCTCAGCGTTGGATACGCAGTATTTT. This translates into CASSSALDTQYF. The whole variable domain, remainder taken from reference TRBV5-8 and TRBJ2-3, is EAGVTQSPTHLIKTRGQQATLRCSPISGHTSVYWYQQALGLGLQFLLWYDEGEERNRGNFPPRFSGRQFPNYSSELNVNALELEDSALYLCASSSALDTQYFGPGTRLTVL.

The DNA for the CDR3 is TGTGCCAGTAGCTCGACAGGGGGCCTCTACGAGCAGTACTTC. This translates into CASSSTGGLYEQYF. This chain links TRBV19 with TRBJ2-7, with 10 nucleotides matching TRBD1. Losses at the gene ends were 6 bases for V and 3 bases for J; bases not matched to a gene: 5. There are 14 residues in the CDR3. Germline CDR1 and CDR2: LNHDA and SQIVND (reference sequence).

This sequence joins TRBV27 and TRBJ2-1; TRBD2 matches at 8 bases. CDR1 is MNHEY, CDR2 SMNVEV, per germline (reference sequence). The CDR3 contains 22 residues. Unmatched junction bases numbered 28, after V lost 1 base and J lost 8 bases. The CDR3 sequence is CASSLYAPLRPPRGGQLYEQFF. As DNA, the CDR3 is TGTGCCAGCAGTTTATATGCCCCTTTGAGACCTCCCCGGGGGGGCCAATTGTATGAGCAGTTCTTC.

The genes are TRBV2 and TRBJ1-5; 8 bases align to TRBD1. The V gene's germline CDR1 is SNHLY and CDR2 FYNNEI. The junction had 6 bases not matched to a gene; V was cut back by 4 bases and J by 7 bases. This CDR3 comprises 14 residues. CDR3 loop: CASSGPQGAQPQHF. CDR3 nucleotides: TGTGCCAGCAGTGGCCCCCAGGGGGCCCAGCCCCAGCATTTT.

The table lists this clone with a count of one. The V gene is TRBV11-3, the J gene TRBJ2-4; no clear D gene. CDR3 size: 12 residues. The V gene lost 5 bases and the J gene lost 6 bases, with 8 bases spanning the gap. Germline CDR1 is SGHNT and CDR2 is YENEEA. CDR3 sequence (DNA): TGTGCCAGCAGCCCCCGGTCAAACATTCAGTACTTC. Translation gives CASSPRSNIQYF.

The rearrangement joins TRBV6-5 to TRBJ2-7, with D tentatively TRBD2 (5 bases). Germline CDR1 MNHEY, CDR2 SVGAGI. This CDR3 comprises 13 residues. V lost 5 bases and J 3 bases, leaving 11 bases between the germline ends. DNA for the CDR3: TGTGCCAGCAGTGTCGGGGTTCTCTACGAGCAGTACTTC. Translated: CASSVGVLYEQYF.

The chain uses TRBV6-1 and TRBJ2-1, with 10 nucleotides matching TRBD2. Per the germline V gene, CDR1 is MNHNS and CDR2 is SASEGT. Trimming took 2 bases from V and 0 from J; bases not matched to a gene: 1. The CDR3 is 16 residues long. The CDR3 region is CASSELAGASYNEQFF. CDR3 nucleotides: TGTGCCAGCAGTGAACTAGCGGGGGCCTCCTACAATGAGCAGTTCTTC.

The chain couples TRBV5-1 to TRBJ2-7, with TRBD1 matching 10 bases. The J segment lost 7 bases and the V segment lost 4 bases, leaving 8 bases of the junction unmatched. Germline assignment: CDR1 SGHRS and CDR2 YFSETQ. There are 14 residues in the CDR3. CDR3 DNA: TGCGCCAGCAGCCTTAGACAGGGGGCTGGAGAGCAGTACTTC. Translated, it gives CASSLRQGAGEQYF.

This chain connects TRBV7-2 to TRBJ2-7; 12 bases fit TRBD2. The V gene end was trimmed by 5 bases and the J gene end by 4 bases; junction bases not matched to a gene: 6. Germline V gives CDR1 SGHTA, CDR2 FQGNSA. The length of the CDR3 is 15 residues. Written as DNA, the CDR3 is TGTGCCAGCAGCCTACCCGGGACTAGCGGGTACGAGCAGTACTTC. It is translated as CASSLPGTSGYEQYF. The complete variable domain, with remaining parts taken from reference TRBV7-2 and TRBJ2-7, reads GAGVSQSPSNKVTEKGKDVELRCDPISGHTALYWYRQSLGQGLEFLIYFQGNSAPDKSGLPSDRFSAERTGGSVSTLTIQRTQQEDSAVYLCASSLPGTSGYEQYFGPGTRLTVT.

The V call is TRBV9, the J call TRBJ1-1; D remains unclear. Per germline, CDR1 SGDLS and CDR2 YYNGEE. With 0 bases removed from V and 4 bases from J, the gap between germline ends came to 10 bases. CDR3 length: 14 amino acids. CDR3 amino acids: CASSVASSITEAFF. The DNA for the CDR3 is TGTGCCAGCAGCGTAGCCAGTAGCATCACTGAAGCTTTCTTT.

The genes are TRBV2 and TRBJ2-6; D unresolved. V was trimmed by 4 bases and J by 4 bases, leaving 8 bases between them. CDR3 length: 14 residues. Germline values: CDR1 SNHLY, CDR2 FYNNEI. CDR3 protein: CASSGARGANVLTF. The CDR3 nucleotides are TGTGCCAGCAGTGGGGCAAGGGGGGCCAACGTCCTGACTTTC.

The V call is TRBV5-1, the J call TRBJ2-3; 11 bases are shared with TRBD1. This CDR3 comprises 16 residues. With V trimmed by 3 bases and J by 3 bases, 6 bases remained unmatched. Germline V lookup: CDR1 SGHRS, CDR2 YFSETQ. CDR3 residues: CASSSGQGASTDTQYF. CDR3 coding DNA: TGCGCCAGCAGCTCAGGACAGGGGGCTTCTACAGATACGCAGTATTTT.

In its sample, this clone was seen a few times. The gene calls are TRBV7-3 and TRBJ2-5; 8 positions agree with TRBD1. The CDR3 loop spans 12 amino acids. Germline lookup yields CDR1 SGHTA and CDR2 FQGTGA. V gave up 5 bases and J gave up 10 bases; unmatched junction bases: 6. CDR3 bases: TGTGCCAGCAGCCAGACAGGGGAGGACCAGTACTTC. Its translation: CASSQTGEDQYF.